The entry below gives a single T cell receptor beta chain sequence along with its context. This sample was included in a study of early T cells in non-severe SARS-CoV-2 infection. Germline values: CDR1 MNHEY, CDR2 SMNVEV (reference sequence). Unmatched junction bases numbered 15, after V lost 0 bases and J lost 8 bases. This CDR3 region has 17 residues. Molecules of cDNA were individually given unique molecular identifiers that were attached to them. Via MiXCR, TCRdb re-called the 5' RACE reads, giving one row per CDR3 protein. The table records 34,000 or so distinct CDR3 sequences, roughly 9.3% of them present only once.

The material sequenced was whole blood. The chain uses TRBV27 and TRBJ2-7, with 8 bases aligning to TRBD2. The source of this sequence is an adult who was a healthcare worker with PCR-confirmed SARS-CoV-2 infection or an uninfected control (not recorded which). The CDR3: CASSLSIGTSGAGKQYF. CDR3 nucleotides: TGTGCCAGCAGTTTATCGATAGGAACTAGCGGCGCTGGGAAGCAGTACTTC.